A selection of T cell receptor beta chains follows, all from one sample in a study of monozygotic twins with inflammatory bowel disease. Reprocessing the 5' RACE reads, TCRdb reports a single entry for every CDR3 protein and omits DNA. This sample's table reports about 200,000 distinct CDR3 sequences. Sequenced input: blood. The receptor source for this set is a human donor with ulcerative colitis or Crohn's disease, or a healthy co-twin of an affected twin (not recorded which). Both conserved end residues are part of each CDR3.

j_call | v_call | cdr3_aa
TRBJ1-6 | TRBV18 | CASSPGMDSPLHF
TRBJ2-7 | TRBV10-3 | CAIRGTLSSHEQYF
TRBJ1-3 | TRBV20-1 | CSAGGSAGNTIYF
TRBJ1-1 | TRBV3-1 | CASRLDGYTEAFF
TRBJ2-2 | TRBV6-5 | CASSYSRTANTGELFF
TRBJ2-7 | TRBV20-1 | CSELGQASSYEQYF
TRBJ1-5 | TRBV6-1 | CASSVRDNSRNSNQPQHF
TRBJ2-3 | TRBV15 | CATSREGSTDTQYF
TRBJ2-6 | TRBV5-6 | CASSFTGSSGANVLTF
TRBJ2-3 | TRBV5-1 | CASSLVSGGSTDTQYF
TRBJ2-1 | TRBV19 | CASSLTGPQGSYNEQFF
TRBJ2-7 | TRBV6-6 | CASNPERAYEQYF
TRBJ2-2 | TRBV12-3/TRBV12-4 | CASSSGTPYGGELFF
TRBJ1-2 | TRBV2 | CASSRRGLQDGYTF
TRBJ1-1 | TRBV5-1 | CASGQGRVNTEAFF
TRBJ2-6 | TRBV12-3/TRBV12-4 | CASSLGSVRAYSGANVLTF
TRBJ1-1 | TRBV7-6 | CASSPGGATEAFF
TRBJ2-3 | TRBV5-1 | CASSLFIGGTDTQYF
TRBJ1-5 | TRBV7-9 | CASSTMDRQPQHF
TRBJ1-1 | TRBV7-9 | CASSSTGRTTEAFF
TRBJ1-1 | TRBV5-1 | CASSLGATEAFF
TRBJ2-2 | TRBV5-1 | CASSPPGQGAGELFF
TRBJ2-5 | TRBV28 | CASSLPGAGETQYF
TRBJ2-2 | TRBV19 | CASTIPGLAGRTGELFF
TRBJ2-7 | TRBV6-1 | CASSGREGGAYEQYF
TRBJ2-1 | TRBV7-3 | CASSLLAGDRQFF
TRBJ2-7 | TRBV19 | CASSIKGLAGDEQYF
TRBJ2-2 | TRBV5-4 | CASSFRGTGELFF
TRBJ2-3 | TRBV10-3 | CAITPGGLTDTQYF
TRBJ2-5 | TRBV25-1 | CASSQGLATYF
TRBJ2-7 | TRBV7-6 | CASSLGGPSGGMSYEQYF
TRBJ2-2 | TRBV20-1 | CSAFQGPGELFF
TRBJ2-7 | TRBV10-3 | CAISGGQEYSYEQYF
TRBJ1-1 | TRBV6-5 | CASSYSNRVTEAFF
TRBJ2-2 | TRBV6-4 | CATNSNTGELFF
TRBJ2-1 | TRBV9 | CASSVDSGGWNEQFF
TRBJ2-5 | TRBV28 | CASSFSPGQAEGTQYF